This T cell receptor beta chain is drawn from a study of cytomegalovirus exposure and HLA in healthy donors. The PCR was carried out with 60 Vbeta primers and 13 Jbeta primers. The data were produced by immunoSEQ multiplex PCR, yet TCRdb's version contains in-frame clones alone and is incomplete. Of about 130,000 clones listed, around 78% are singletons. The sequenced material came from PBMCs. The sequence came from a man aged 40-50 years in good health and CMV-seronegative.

The CDR3 DNA follows: TGTGCCAGCACCCACGGTCAGGGGGCCTACGAGCAGTACTTC. This encodes CASTHGQGAYEQYF. The chain employs TRBV6-6 and TRBJ2-7; 7 bases fit TRBD1. The CDR3 length is 14 residues. The germline CDR1 and CDR2 sequences are MNHNY and SVGAGI (reference sequence). V trimming: 7 bases; J trimming: 2 bases; junction bases outside the gene matches: 8.